This T cell receptor beta chain was identified during a study of CD8 T cells in Susac syndrome. About the research overall: At blood draw, Susac syndrome patients were therapy-naive, on corticosteroids, or on intravenous immunoglobulin alone.

Study observations and caveats: Clonal expansion did not appear in Susac syndrome CD4+ T cell repertoires.

The V and J ends lost 4 bases and 6 bases, in that order; junction bases with no gene match: 9. The CDR3 extends over 14 amino acids. Germline lookup yields CDR1 SGHTA and CDR2 FQGNSA. The RNA input was roughly 0.45 to 1 ug, and it was reverse transcribed with random hexamers. TCRdb ran MiXCR on the immunoSEQ multiplex PCR reads and lists one entry per CDR3 protein. This sample has more than 150,000 distinct CDR3 sequences, with around 96% found just once. Points on this clonotype: No antigen is known for it.

Diagnostic criteria defined recently for definite or probable disease were met by the Susac syndrome patients. What was sequenced was CD4+ T cells from PBMCs. The origin of this receptor is a human donor with Susac syndrome. J is TRBJ2-7 and V is TRBV7-2; 7 bases align to TRBD2. The CDR3 region has the DNA TGTGCCAGCAGCTCGCCGGGGAGCGGGATCGAGCAGTACTTC. As protein: CASSSPGSGIEQYF.